These 7 T cell receptor beta chains came from one sample sequenced in a study of cytomegalovirus exposure and HLA in healthy donors. Using immunoSEQ multiplex PCR, the repertoire was profiled, and TCRdb retains in-frame clones only, with some absent. The sample yields 180,000 or so clones, roughly nine tenths seen once. The sequenced sample consisted of PBMCs. The receptors stem from a man aged 25-40 years in good health and CMV-seropositive.

The chain combines TRBV7-9 with TRBJ2-7; a weak D match, TRBD1 (7 bases). The CDR3 totals 14 residues. Germline values: CDR1 SEHNR, CDR2 FQNEAQ (reference sequence). V was trimmed by 1 base and J by 5 bases, leaving 12 bases between them. The CDR3 sequence is CASSLVRGVDEQYF. The CDR3 DNA reads TGTGCCAGCAGCTTAGTCAGGGGGGTCGACGAGCAGTACTTC.

The rearrangement joins TRBV6-1 to TRBJ1-2; D ambiguous. The CDR3 has 12 amino acids. The V end was cut by 4 bases, the J end by 4 bases, with 7 bases between. In germline, CDR1 is MNHNS, CDR2 SASEGT. As DNA, the CDR3 is TGTGCCAGCAGTGGGTCGGTCTATGGCTACACCTTC. Its translation: CASSGSVYGYTF.

The rearrangement joins TRBV29-1 to TRBJ2-7, with 12 nucleotides matching TRBD1. The CDR3 loop spans 13 amino acids. Germline V lookup: CDR1 SQVTM, CDR2 ANQGSEA. After removal of 8 bases from V and 6 bases from J, the junction contained 8 bases not matched to a gene. The CDR3 DNA is TGCAGCACCGACGGGACAGGGGGCGGCGAGCAGTACTTC. Translated, it gives CSTDGTGGGEQYF.

This clone was observed a single time. The genes are TRBV6-5 and TRBJ1-5; D may be TRBD1 (6 bases). Germline CDR1 reads MNHEY; CDR2 reads SVGAGI. Trimming cost V 5 bases and J 5 bases, with 16 bases left between them. CDR3 length: 15 residues. DNA of the CDR3: TGTGCCAGCAGTGTGGACAGCCTCACCTATCAGCCCCAGCATTTT. It yields the protein CASSVDSLTYQPQHF.

The table lists this clone with a count of one. The V and J genes are TRBV2 and TRBJ2-3; D might be TRBD1 or TRBD2, each matching 6 bases. Germline lookup yields CDR1 SNHLY and CDR2 FYNNEI. V lost 6 bases and J 6 bases, leaving 16 bases between the germline ends. This CDR3 comprises 14 residues. This CDR3 reads CASRGLGGPDTQYF. CDR3 sequence (DNA): TGTGCCAGCAGGGGTCTGGGGGGCCCGGATACGCAGTATTTT.

This sequence joins TRBV6-5 and TRBJ1-2; 7 nucleotides match TRBD1. This CDR3 contains 15 residues. Losses at the gene ends were 5 bases for V and 7 bases for J; bases not matched to a gene: 13. The V gene's germline CDR1 is MNHEY and CDR2 SVGAGI. The CDR3 coding sequence is TGTGCCAGCAGTGCCCACCGGGACAGAACTCGTGGCTACACCTTC. It yields the protein CASSAHRDRTRGYTF.

This chain connects TRBV6-1 to TRBJ2-7; 7 bases align to TRBD1. Per germline, CDR1 MNHNS and CDR2 SASEGT. V gave up 11 bases and J gave up 1 base; unmatched junction bases: 8. This CDR3 contains 13 residues. The CDR3 nucleotides read TGTGCCCTAGAACGGGGACAGTCCTACGAGCAGTACTTC. Residues: CALERGQSYEQYF.